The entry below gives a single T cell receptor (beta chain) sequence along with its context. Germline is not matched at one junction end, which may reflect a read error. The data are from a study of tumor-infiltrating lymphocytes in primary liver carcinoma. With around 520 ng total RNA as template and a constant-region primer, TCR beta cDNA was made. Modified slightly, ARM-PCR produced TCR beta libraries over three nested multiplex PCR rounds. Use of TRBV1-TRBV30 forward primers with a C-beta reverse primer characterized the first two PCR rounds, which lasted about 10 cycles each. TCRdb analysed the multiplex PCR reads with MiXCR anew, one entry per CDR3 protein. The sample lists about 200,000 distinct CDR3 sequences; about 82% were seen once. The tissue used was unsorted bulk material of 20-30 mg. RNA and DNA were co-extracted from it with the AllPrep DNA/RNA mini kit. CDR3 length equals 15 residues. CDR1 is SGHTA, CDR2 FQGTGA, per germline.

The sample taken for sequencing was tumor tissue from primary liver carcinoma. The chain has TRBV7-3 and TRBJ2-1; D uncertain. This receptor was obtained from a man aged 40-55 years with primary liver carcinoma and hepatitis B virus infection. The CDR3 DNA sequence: TGTGCCAGCAGCTTAGGCCCGAACTCCTACGATGAGCAGTTCTTC. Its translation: CASSLGPNSYDEQFF.